This T cell receptor beta chain was recovered during a study of T cells after yellow fever vaccination (dated by TCRdb to 2018 to 2020). The study in broad terms: The SMART-Seq v4 Ultra Low Input RNA kit was used to prepare libraries from fractions with low cell numbers. To follow T-cell clones before and after primary and booster YFV17D yellow fever vaccination, bulk TCR alpha and beta repertoires were sequenced over time. Two healthy male donors, one aged 18 to 29 and one aged 30 to 40 years, were included in the cohort. Blood was drawn at multiple timepoints before and after primary and secondary immunization, with bulk PBMC replicates and cell subsets isolated. The study at large found these results: Compared with the primary T-cell response, the secondary T-cell response was weaker but faster, peaking on day 5 rather than day 15. A small share of clonotypes occurred in both CD4 and CD8 compartments, likely arising from convergent recombination. Because abundant contaminating clonotypes from the bulk population could be contained in FACS-sorted repertoires, computational filtering was required. The study included only two donors, which limits how far the findings can be generalized. After the booster, most of the clones that had expanded following primary vaccination were detected again (roughly 97% of CD4 and 88% of CD8), which suggests that memory was broadly maintained.

This clonotype was observed many times. Its binding antigen is unknown. Per-nucleotide qualities are absent, and no much larger clonotype sits a single base away. The treatment or condition label corresponds to: live attenuated yellow fever vaccine strain. A standard Ficoll-Paque protocol was used to isolate PBMCs from peripheral blood. CD4 and CD8 T-cell fractions were isolated with Dynabeads CD4 and CD8 positive selection kits. RNA was extracted with TriZol from bulk PBMCs, CD4 and CD8 fractions, and dextramer-positive and dextramer-negative fractions. TCR cDNA was synthesized by 5'RACE template switching, through which a universal primer site and unique molecular identifiers were introduced. Priming of cDNA synthesis was performed from both the TCR alpha and TCR beta constant segments. Library amplification involved two PCR steps, and the second step added sample barcodes and sequencing adapters. Libraries were sequenced on Illumina HiSeq 2500 (2x100 bp) or NovaSeq (2x150 bp). The authors processed their data as follows. Demultiplexing of reads and collapsing into UMI consensus sequences were performed with MIGEC, and V(D)J alignment was carried out with MiXCR. Using edgeR on replicate PBMC samples, clonotypes were called vaccine-responding if FDR was below 0.01 and the log2 fold change was above 5 up to day 15. Bulk clonotypes were assigned CD4 or CD8 identity according to which sequenced CD4 or CD8 repertoire held them at higher abundance. The raw public data were reprocessed by TCRdb itself: fastp quality trimming at Q25, MiXCR clonotype calling, in-frame beta chains only. Entries that share a CDR3 protein sequence are merged under the most common genes and DNA. The V and J calls were determined by TCRdb, not by the authors. Counted in this sample were some 120,000 distinct CDR3 sequences; roughly 8.4% of them appeared once. The ten largest clones capture roughly 23% of the sample.

V and J are trimmed by 11 bases and 5 bases, and the gene matches miss 9 bases of the junction. CDR1 and CDR2 are read off the germline V gene as MNHNS and SASEGT. The CDR3 measures 14 amino acids from cysteine to phenylalanine. The DNA shown is the 42-base CDR3, in frame from base 1. The TCR originated in a man aged 30 to 39 who received the YFV17D yellow fever vaccine. The material was CD8+ T cells sorted from PBMCs, obtained 45 days after the yellow fever booster vaccination. Recombination connected TRBV6-1 to TRBJ2-1, with 10 bases aligning to TRBD2. The DNA sequence follows: TGTGCCTGCACCGGGACTAGCGTTAACAATGAGCAGTTCTTC. This sequence encodes CACTGTSVNNEQFF.